This T cell receptor beta chain was recovered during a study of T cells in Graves' hyperthyroidism and ophthalmopathy (dated by TCRdb to about 2019). With respect to the entire study: Peripheral blood was collected at initial diagnosis, before any treatment. Prospective prediction of ophthalmopathy was tested in an independent validation cohort of 18 to 20 hyperthyroidism patients and approximately 17 patients who later progressed to ophthalmopathy. To identify TCR V-J signatures that set the groups apart, the researchers used a discovery cohort of approximately 98 patients, made up of under 45 with Graves' ophthalmopathy and 55 to 65 with stable Graves' hyperthyroidism. In addition, the study compared T-cell repertoires in thyroid tissue and in blood from about 6 Graves' hyperthyroidism patients. Once sampling was done, hyperthyroidism patients were given methimazole at a starting dose of 30 mg daily, whereas ophthalmopathy patients were given high-dose intravenous methylprednisolone. The 100 or so discovery patients were randomly divided into training and test sets at a 7:3 ratio. The paper reports TCR Vbeta CDR3 sequencing of more than 120 peripheral blood samples: under 45 ophthalmopathy, about 75 hyperthyroidism and 17 progressor patients. Overall results and qualifications from the work: Ophthalmopathy was separated from stable hyperthyroidism by a 13 V-J signature model, with 85% to 90% sensitivity and about 81% specificity obtained in cross-validation and 80%/75% obtained in testing. Most expanded thyroid clonotypes (frequency above 0.001) were also detected in blood, suggesting blood repertoires may reflect thyroid immune responses. Sample size was not statistically predetermined, and investigators were not blinded to group allocation. During validation, the model predicted progression to ophthalmopathy a median of roughly 7.1 months ahead of onset, with around 65% sensitivity and almost 75% specificity.

The TCR beta CDR3 regions were amplified from the RNA transcripts. For the first round of RT-PCR on the TCR CDR3, the HTBI primer set was used together with the Qiagen OneStep RT-PCR kit. The libraries were constructed in a second round of multiplex PCR and then size-selected and purified. Libraries were sequenced paired-end with 100 bp reads on an Illumina HiSeq2000. The study's processing was this. SOAPnuke was used to process the raw data, removing reads that contained adapters or uncalled bases, had a mean Phred below 15, or lacked an exact match to the constant primer or identifier. COPE v1.2.5 was used to merge high-quality paired reads, and clonotypes were defined as unique nucleotide sequences. MiTCR v1.1 was used to align the clonotypes against IMGT TRBV, TRBD and TRBJ reference segments. Only V-J combinations with frequency above 0.0001, covering roughly 99% of repertoires, were analysed. A TCS score was defined as the ratio of F50 (clonal expansion) to E x V (chaos), with BLOSUM62-based TCRdist applied between CDR3 peptides within each V-J. Welch's t-statistics and random forest reduced 500 to 650 V-J features to around 14, which were used in a naive Bayes classifier (R e1071). The public reads were reprocessed in TCRdb via fastp at Q25 and MiXCR, keeping in-frame beta chains. Each CDR3 protein appears once, grouped with its most common genes and DNA. It is TCRdb's table, rather than the study itself, that gives the V and J calls and clone size. Present in this sample are about 500,000 distinct CDR3 sequences, over 15% of which were seen just once. The ten largest account for approximately 16% of the sample.

Moderately to severely active disease, a Clinical Activity Score of at least 3, a NOSPECS grade of at least 4, and a duration under 3 months were present in ophthalmopathy patients. Patients with uncontrolled infections, other autoimmune diseases, pregnancy or lactation were excluded. Diagnoses relied on clinical symptoms, serum thyroxine and TRAb, thyroid ultrasound and orbital computed tomography. PBMCs were separated from over 9 ml of fresh peripheral blood using Ficoll-Paque density gradient centrifugation. Total RNA was extracted with Trizol reagent, and quality was checked on an Agilent 2100 Bioanalyzer. This clonotype has at least ten counts. No cognate antigen has been identified for it. Per-base qualities were not stored, and no clone one base away is much larger. This TCR came from a woman under 30 with Graves' ophthalmopathy. Sequencing input: blood.

The CDR3 loop reads CASSPRSQDSPLHF. At the DNA level, the sequence is TGTGCCAGCTCACCACGTTCACAGGATTCACCCCTCCACTTT. The rearrangement joined TRBV18 to TRBJ1-6; the D region possibly corresponds to TRBD1 (5 bases align). Looking up the germline V gene yields CDR1 KGHSH and CDR2 LQKENI. The V and J ends are trimmed by 1 base and 8 bases, leaving 9 bases between them. The CDR3 numbers 14 residues from cysteine through phenylalanine. CDR3 DNA is the only sequence kept; it has 42 bases, read in frame from the first base.